This is a list of T cell receptor beta chains from one sample in a study of blood T cells in healthy people across ages. TCRdb used MiXCR to reprocess the 5' RACE reads, holding one entry per CDR3 protein. The sample records around 500,000 distinct CDR3 sequences, around 48% being singletons. The sample consisted of blood. Receptor source: a man at least 80 years old in good health. Both conserved end residues are part of each CDR3. D genes are given only for firm matches. Some rows mark clone size as missing; the rest say once, few, many or name a class of expanded clone.

TRBV4-2	TRBJ2-1	-	-	CASSQDWGRAYNEQFF	TGTGCCAGCAGCCAAGATTGGGGCAGGGCCTACAATGAGCAGTTCTTC
TRBV6-6	TRBJ2-7	many	TRBD2	CASSYGSSGGPSYEQYF	TGTGCCAGCAGTTACGGGTCTAGCGGGGGGCCTTCCTACGAGCAGTACTTC
TRBV5-1	TRBJ2-7	-	-	CASSWQARAYEQYF	TGCGCCAGCAGCTGGCAGGCCAGAGCCTACGAGCAGTACTTC
TRBV7-9	TRBJ2-5	-	-	CASSPPPAETQYF	TGTGCCAGCAGCCCCCCTCCGGCGGAGACCCAGTACTTC
TRBV12-3/TRBV12-4	TRBJ2-3	few	-	CASTRRSQGPTDTQYF	TGTGCCAGCACCAGACGGTCCCAAGGGCCCACAGATACGCAGTATTTT
TRBV6-2/TRBV6-3	TRBJ2-5	-	TRBD2	CASSYPGLAGRETQYF	TGTGCCAGCAGTTACCCCGGACTAGCGGGGAGAGAGACCCAGTACTTC
TRBV7-8	TRBJ2-1	few	TRBD2	CASSLLAGGPVNEQFF	TGTGCCAGCAGCTTATTGGCGGGGGGGCCTGTCAATGAGCAGTTCTTC
TRBV7-6	TRBJ2-1	-	-	CASRTGPGNEQFF	TGTGCCAGCAGGACGGGACCGGGTAATGAGCAGTTCTTC
TRBV20-1	TRBJ2-7	few	TRBD1	CSAPGTVYEQYF	TGCAGTGCGCCAGGGACAGTCTACGAGCAGTACTTC
TRBV29-1	TRBJ1-1	-	TRBD1	CSVDPLDRGRTEAFF	TGCAGCGTTGATCCCCTGGACAGGGGGAGAACTGAAGCTTTCTTT
TRBV28	TRBJ1-2	-	-	CASSLSDRGYGYTF	TGTGCCAGCAGTTTATCGGACAGAGGGTATGGCTACACCTTC
TRBV6-6	TRBJ1-1	many	-	CATLPIGRTNTEAFF	TGTGCCACTCTCCCCATCGGGCGGACGAACACTGAAGCTTTCTTT
TRBV7-9	TRBJ2-2	-	-	CASRSRGSPGELFF	TGTGCCAGCAGAAGCCGCGGAAGCCCCGGGGAGCTGTTTTTT
TRBV4-1	TRBJ2-5	few	-	CASSQDGLYQETQYF	TGCGCCAGCAGCCAAGATGGGCTGTACCAAGAGACCCAGTACTTC
TRBV6-6	TRBJ1-6	few	-	CASSYSGQPHNSPLHF	TGTGCCAGCAGTTACTCGGGCCAACCCCATAATTCACCCCTCCACTTT